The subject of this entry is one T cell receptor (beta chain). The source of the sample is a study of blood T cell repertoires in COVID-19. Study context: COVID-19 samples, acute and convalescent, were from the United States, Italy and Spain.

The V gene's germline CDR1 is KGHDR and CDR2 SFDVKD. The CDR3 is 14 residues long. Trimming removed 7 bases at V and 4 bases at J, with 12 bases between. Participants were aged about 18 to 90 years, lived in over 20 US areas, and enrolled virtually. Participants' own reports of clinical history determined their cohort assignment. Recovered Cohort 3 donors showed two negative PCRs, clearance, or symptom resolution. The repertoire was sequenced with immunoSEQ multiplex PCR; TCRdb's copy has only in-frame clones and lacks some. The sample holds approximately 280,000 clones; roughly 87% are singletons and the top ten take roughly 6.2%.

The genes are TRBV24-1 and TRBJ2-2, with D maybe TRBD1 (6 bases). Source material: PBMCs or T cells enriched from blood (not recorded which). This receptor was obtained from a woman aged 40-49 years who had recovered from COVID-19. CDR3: CATSPGHITGELFF. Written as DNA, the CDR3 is TGTGCCACCAGCCCGGGACATATCACCGGGGAGCTGTTTTTT.